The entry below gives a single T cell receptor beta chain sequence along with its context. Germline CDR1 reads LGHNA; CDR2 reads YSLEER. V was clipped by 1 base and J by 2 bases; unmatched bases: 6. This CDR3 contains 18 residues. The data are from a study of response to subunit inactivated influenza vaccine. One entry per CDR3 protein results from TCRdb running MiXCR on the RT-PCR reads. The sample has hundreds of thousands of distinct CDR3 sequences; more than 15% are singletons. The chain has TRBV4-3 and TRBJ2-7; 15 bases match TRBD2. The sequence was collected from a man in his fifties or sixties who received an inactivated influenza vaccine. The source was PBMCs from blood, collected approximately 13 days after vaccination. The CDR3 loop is CASSQAGLAGGQTYEQYF. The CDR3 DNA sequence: TGCGCCAGCAGCCAAGCGGGACTAGCGGGGGGTCAAACCTACGAGCAGTACTTC.